This TCR beta chain was retrieved from a study of blood T cell repertoires in COVID-19. Looking at the study overall: Samples of COVID-19 (acute and convalescent) were obtained from the United States, Italy and Spain. Sources were T cells, B-cell-depleted T cells, or PBMCs; the material itself was cDNA or gDNA.

V lost 1 base and J lost 0, with 9 bases in between. This CDR3 has 16 residues. CDR1 LNHDA and CDR2 SQIVND come from the germline V gene (reference sequence). Authors' processing steps: Amplification with reference gene primers provided the estimates of nucleated cell counts. Generated by immunoSEQ multiplex PCR, the TCRdb table keeps only in-frame clones and is missing some. The V and J calls and clone size come from that table; D and trimming were worked out from the DNA. The table shows roughly 300,000 clones, with roughly 90% occurring only once. The chain is built from TRBV19 and TRBJ2-2; D ambiguous. The sample taken for sequencing was peripheral blood. The clonotype originates from a man in his late teens or twenties who had recovered from COVID-19. CDR3 sequence (DNA): TGTGCCAGTAGTATAGGGTACAGTGCGAACACCGGGGAGCTGTTTTTT. Translating it yields CASSIGYSANTGELFF.